This is a list of T cell receptor beta chains from one sample in a study of T cell changes during pregnancy in multiple sclerosis. Clones were read by immunoSEQ multiplex PCR, and TCRdb kept only the in-frame ones, dropping some. Of over 50,000 clones listed, 93% were seen once; the top ten hold 1.5% to 2%. The specimen comprised peripheral blood, sampled in the second trimester of pregnancy. Receptor source: a female donor with multiple sclerosis, enrolled in a pregnancy study. Each CDR3 is given with its conserved first and last residue. A D gene is named only where the DNA matches it firmly.

v_call	j_call	d_call	cdr3_aa
TRBV19	TRBJ2-7	-	CASSIARGGYEQYF
TRBV6-1	TRBJ1-1	TRBD1	CASSARDRESEAFF
TRBV6-5	TRBJ2-7	-	CASRAGTLSGEQYF
TRBV2	TRBJ2-7	TRBD2	CASSLERDLSYEQYF
TRBV7-9	TRBJ2-7	-	CASSFGRVSYEQYF
TRBV7-7	TRBJ2-1	TRBD2	CASSLAGLSPYNEQFF
TRBV13	TRBJ2-7	TRBD2	CASRFAGGPYEQYF
TRBV7-2	TRBJ1-3	-	CASSLAGHKGNTIYF
TRBV29-1	TRBJ2-7	TRBD2	CSVARTSPGDEQYF
TRBV27	TRBJ2-1	TRBD2	CASRLAGVNEQFF
TRBV28	TRBJ2-1	TRBD2	CASSETSGSSYNEQFF
TRBV7-2	TRBJ2-1	TRBD1	CASSLTGDGYNEQFF
TRBV29-1	TRBJ2-1	-	CSVEVVSSYNEQFF
TRBV27	TRBJ1-5	TRBD1	CASSPRSDRARNQPQHF
TRBV14	TRBJ2-1	TRBD2	CASSLLGGRADNEQFF
TRBV5-1	TRBJ2-7	-	CASSTQGFNEQYF
TRBV5-1	TRBJ2-5	-	CASRGWGEPQETQYF
TRBV5-6	TRBJ2-7	TRBD1	CASSLVGDRPSYEQYF
TRBV7-3	TRBJ2-7	TRBD1	CASSPTGVHEQYF
TRBV5-1	TRBJ1-4	-	CASSLGLANNEKLFF
TRBV7-2	TRBJ2-3	-	CASSFGGAADTQYF
TRBV4-3	TRBJ2-7	TRBD1	CASSQARGPLYEQYF
TRBV6-1	TRBJ2-5	TRBD2	CASSELAGVPRETQYF
TRBV5-1	TRBJ1-2	TRBD1	CASSGRTGGASGYTF
TRBV4-2	TRBJ2-7	TRBD2	CASSQGFSGKGSYEQYF
TRBV2	TRBJ2-1	-	CASSELASDLKGQFF
TRBV19	TRBJ2-2	TRBD2	CASNPSGPSFSGELFF
TRBV7-3	TRBJ1-4	TRBD1	CASSPDRGEKLFF